This passage covers 6 T cell receptor beta chains from one sample sequenced in a study of response to subunit inactivated influenza vaccine. TCRdb called the RT-PCR reads again in MiXCR, with one record for every CDR3 protein. Of over 150,000 distinct CDR3 sequences in the sample, over 8.5% were seen once. The source material was CD8+ T cells sorted from PBMCs, sampled around 25 months after vaccination. These receptors were taken from a man between 50 and 69 years old who received an inactivated influenza vaccine.

Many counts were recorded for this clonotype. This chain uses TRBV5-1 with TRBJ2-7; the match to TRBD1 covers 9 bases. CDR3 length: 16 residues. The germline gives CDR1 SGHRS, CDR2 YFSETQ. V was pared by 4 bases and J by 0 bases, with 8 bases of the junction left unmatched. The CDR3 DNA reads as TGCGCCAGCAGCCTAACCGGGACAGGGTACTCCTACGAGCAGTACTTC. This gives the protein CASSLTGTGYSYEQYF. Filled out from reference TRBV5-1 and TRBJ2-7, the complete variable domain reads KAGVTQTPRYLIKTRGQQVTLSCSPISGHRSVSWYQQTPGQGLQFLFEYFSETQRNKGNFPGRFSGRQFSNSRSEMNVSTLELGDSALYLCASSLTGTGYSYEQYFGPGTRLTVT.

The table lists this clonotype with a few counts. The chain joins TRBV4-2 to TRBJ2-2, with D possibly matching TRBD1 (6 bases). In germline, CDR1 is LGHNA, CDR2 YNFKEQ. The CDR3 covers 17 residues. V lost 1 base to trimming and J lost 5 bases, with 17 bases between them. This CDR3 is CASSQAFAGEGTGELFF. The CDR3 coding sequence is TGTGCCAGCAGCCAAGCCTTTGCAGGGGAAGGGACCGGGGAGCTGTTTTTT.

This clonotype appeared a single time. This chain joins TRBV20-1 and TRBJ1-6, with 7 bases lining up with TRBD1. CDR1 and CDR2 (germline): DFQATT, SNEGSKA (reference sequence). The CDR3 is 11 amino acids. Trimming cost V 7 bases and J 15 bases; bases outside gene matches: 9. The CDR3 DNA reads TGCAGTGTCCCGGGAACAGGGGTCCTCCACTTT. This codes for CSVPGTGVLHF.

This clonotype was seen many times. This rearrangement joins TRBV27 to TRBJ2-7; D may be TRBD1 (5 bases). Between the trimmed V and J ends, which lost 10 bases and 5 bases, there was a span of 18 bases. The germline gives CDR1 MNHEY, CDR2 SMNVEV (reference sequence). The CDR3 length is 13 residues. The CDR3 DNA follows: TGTGCCACCTCCTGGGGCTTGGACAACGAGCAGTACTTC. This codes for CATSWGLDNEQYF.

In its sample, this clonotype was seen a few times. This chain uses TRBV6-1 with TRBJ1-6, with 7 bases aligning to TRBD1. This CDR3 spans 13 amino acids. The V and J ends lost 9 bases and 3 bases, in that order; junction bases with no gene match: 2. Germline V CDR1 and CDR2: MNHNS, SASEGT. In DNA, the CDR3 is TGTGCCAGTCGGGACAGCTATAATTCACCCCTCCACTTT. Translation: CASRDSYNSPLHF.

The chain recombines TRBV20-1 with TRBJ2-6; D possibly corresponds to TRBD1 (6 bases). Germline V CDR1 and CDR2: DFQATT, SNEGSKA (reference sequence). Deletions cut 3 bases from V and 4 bases from J, with 16 bases between. The CDR3 is 16 residues long. CDR3 bases: TGCAGTGCTAGCGTCCAGGGGCGACGGGGGGCCAACGTCCTGACTTTC. As protein: CSASVQGRRGANVLTF.